A selection of T cell receptor beta chains follows, all from one sample in a study of tumor-infiltrating lymphocytes in primary liver carcinoma. TCRdb re-analysed the multiplex PCR reads in MiXCR, keeping a single row per CDR3 protein. The data show over 100,000 distinct CDR3 sequences, 65% to 75% seen once. Material for sequencing was tumor-adjacent normal liver tissue. The receptors shown here come from a woman in her sixties or seventies with primary liver carcinoma and hepatitis B virus infection. Each CDR3 is given with its conserved first and last residue. D genes are given only for firm matches. Size tells how often a clone was seen (once, few, many) or the class of an expanded clone, and some rows leave it out.

>TRBV11-2|TRBJ2-2|.|.
TGTGCCAGCAGATTGGGGAATTGGGACACCGGGGAGCTGTTTTTT
CASRLGNWDTGELFF
>TRBV12-3/TRBV12-4|TRBJ1-1|.|.
TGTGCCAGCAGTTTACCACAGGGTCGCACTGAAGCTTTCTTT
CASSLPQGRTEAFF
>TRBV9|TRBJ2-5|.|TRBD2
TGTGCCAGCAGAGTAGACCCAGCGGGAGAGGGTGAGACCCAGTACTTC
CASRVDPAGEGETQYF
>TRBV28|TRBJ1-2|.|.
TGTGCCAGCAGTTTAGGTTTCGGAAGGGCCTCGGGGGGCGATGGCTACACCTTC
CASSLGFGRASGGDGYTF
>TRBV5-5|TRBJ2-3|.|TRBD2
TGTGCCAGCAGTTTGGATGCGGGAGGGACAGATACGCACTATTTT
CASSLDAGGTDTHYF
>TRBV5-1|TRBJ2-3|.|TRBD2
TGCGCCAGCAGCTTGAGGGGGCTAGCGGGGACCGGGGGCACAGGTACGCAGTATTTT
CASSLRGLAGTGGTGTQYF
>TRBV12-5|TRBJ2-3|.|TRBD2
TGTGCTAGTGGTTTGTTTACTAGCGGGAGAATAGATACGCAGTATTTT
CASGLFTSGRIDTQYF
>TRBV11-2|TRBJ1-2|.|TRBD1
TGTGCCAGCAGCAGACAGGGGCCAGGAGGCAATTACACCTTT
CASSRQGPGGNYTF
>TRBV28|TRBJ1-5|many|.
TGTGCCAGCACGCGGGGGGGCGGCCATCAGCCCCAGCATTTT
CASTRGGGHQPQHF
>TRBV6-5|TRBJ2-4|many|.
TGTGCCAGAGGACAGAACAAAAACATTCAGTACTTC
CARGQNKNIQYF
>TRBV19|TRBJ2-7|.|.
TGTGCCAGTACCTGGGACCCCAACGTGGGGGAGCAGTACTTC
CASTWDPNVGEQYF